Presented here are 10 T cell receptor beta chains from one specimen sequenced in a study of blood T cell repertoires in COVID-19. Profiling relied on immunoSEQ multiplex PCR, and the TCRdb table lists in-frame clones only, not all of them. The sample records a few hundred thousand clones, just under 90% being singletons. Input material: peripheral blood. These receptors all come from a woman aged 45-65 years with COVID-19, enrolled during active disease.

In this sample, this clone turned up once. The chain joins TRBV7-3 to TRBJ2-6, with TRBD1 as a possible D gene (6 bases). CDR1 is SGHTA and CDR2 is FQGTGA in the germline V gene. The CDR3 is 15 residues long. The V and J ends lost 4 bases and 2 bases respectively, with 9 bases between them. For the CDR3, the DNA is TGTGCCAGCAGCTCACAGGGAGCTGGGGCCAACGTCCTGACTTTC. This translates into CASSSQGAGANVLTF.

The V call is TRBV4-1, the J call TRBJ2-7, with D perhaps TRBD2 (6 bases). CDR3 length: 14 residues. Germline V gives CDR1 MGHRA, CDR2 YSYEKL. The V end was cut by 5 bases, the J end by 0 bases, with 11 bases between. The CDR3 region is CASSDREFSYEQYF. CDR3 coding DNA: TGCGCCAGCAGCGACCGGGAGTTCTCCTACGAGCAGTACTTC.

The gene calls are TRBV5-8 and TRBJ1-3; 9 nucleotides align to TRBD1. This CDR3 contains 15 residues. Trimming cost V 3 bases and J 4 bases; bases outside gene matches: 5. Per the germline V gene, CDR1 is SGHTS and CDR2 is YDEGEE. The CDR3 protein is CASSWGQGGGNTIYF. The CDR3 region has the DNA TGTGCCAGCAGCTGGGGACAGGGAGGAGGAAACACCATATATTTT.

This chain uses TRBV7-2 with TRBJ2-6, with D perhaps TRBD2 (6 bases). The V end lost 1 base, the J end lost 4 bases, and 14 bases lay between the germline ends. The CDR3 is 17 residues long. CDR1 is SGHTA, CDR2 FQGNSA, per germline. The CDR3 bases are TGTGCCAGCAGCTTAGGAGGAGGGCGGTCCGGGGCCAACGTCCTGACTTTC. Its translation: CASSLGGGRSGANVLTF.

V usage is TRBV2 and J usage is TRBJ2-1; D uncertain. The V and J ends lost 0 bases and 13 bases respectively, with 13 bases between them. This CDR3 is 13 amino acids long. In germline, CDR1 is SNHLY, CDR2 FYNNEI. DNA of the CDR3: TGTGCCAGCAGTGAAGCGCTTCTTGCTAGACAGTTCTTC. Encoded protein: CASSEALLARQFF.

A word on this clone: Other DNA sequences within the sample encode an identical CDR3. CDR3 nucleotides: TGTGCCAGCAGGACAGGGTTGAACACTGAAGCTTTCTTT. Translated: CASRTGLNTEAFF. The gene calls are TRBV6-5 and TRBJ1-1, with 7 bases identical to TRBD1. CDR3 length equals 13 residues. V trimming: 6 bases; J trimming: 0 bases; junction bases outside the gene matches: 1. Germline V CDR1 and CDR2: MNHEY, SVGAGI.

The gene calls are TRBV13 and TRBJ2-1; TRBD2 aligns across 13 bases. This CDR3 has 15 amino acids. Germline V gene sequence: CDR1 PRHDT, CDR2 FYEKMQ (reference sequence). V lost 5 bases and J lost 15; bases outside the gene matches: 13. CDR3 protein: CASSRPRLAGGSWFF. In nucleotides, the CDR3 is TGTGCCAGCAGCCGACCCAGACTAGCGGGAGGCTCCTGGTTCTTC.

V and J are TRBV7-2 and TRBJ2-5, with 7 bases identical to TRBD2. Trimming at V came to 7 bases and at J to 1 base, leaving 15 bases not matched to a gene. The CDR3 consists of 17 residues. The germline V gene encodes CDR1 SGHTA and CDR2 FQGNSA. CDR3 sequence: CASTIIELGEGQETQYF. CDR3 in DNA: TGTGCCAGCACCATTATCGAATTGGGGGAGGGCCAAGAGACCCAGTACTTC.

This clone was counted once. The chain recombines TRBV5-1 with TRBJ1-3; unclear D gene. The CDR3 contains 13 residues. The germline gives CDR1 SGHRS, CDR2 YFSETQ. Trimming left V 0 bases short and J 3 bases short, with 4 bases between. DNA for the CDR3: TGCGCCAGCAGCTTGGCGGGTGGAAACACCATATATTTT. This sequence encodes CASSLAGGNTIYF.

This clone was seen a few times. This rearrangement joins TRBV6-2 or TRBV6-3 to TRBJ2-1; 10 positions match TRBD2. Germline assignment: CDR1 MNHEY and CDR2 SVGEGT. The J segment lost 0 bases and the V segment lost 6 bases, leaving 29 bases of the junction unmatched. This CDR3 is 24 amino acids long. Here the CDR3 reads CASSPRLGATVLAGDPSSYNEQFF. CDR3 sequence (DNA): TGTGCCAGCAGCCCCCGTTTGGGGGCGACTGTGCTAGCGGGAGACCCCTCCTCCTACAATGAGCAGTTCTTC.